The 2 T cell receptor beta chains given below trace back to one sample, sequenced in a study of cytomegalovirus exposure and HLA in healthy donors (dated by TCRdb to between 2016 and 2019). The library was produced with the immunoSEQ multiplex PCR assay. As stored in TCRdb, this immuneACCESS dataset retains in-frame rearrangements with V and J assigned. A fraction of the clones does not appear; measured against another copy, unresolved V genes explain less than half of the discrepancy, and the remainder lacks a known reason. This sample lists about 150,000 clones; about 82% were detected once. The ten largest clones take up less than 2.5% of the sample. Sequencing input: PBMCs. These receptors came from a human donor in good health.

The rearrangement links TRBV11-3 to TRBJ2-3; D is perhaps TRBD1 (6 bases). This CDR3 spans 15 amino acids. CDR1 is SGHNT and CDR2 is YENEEA in the germline V gene. The germline V and J ends were trimmed by 2 bases and 4 bases, with 13 bases remaining between them. DNA of the CDR3: TGTGCCAGCAGCTTAAGGGGGAGTGTGGCAGATACGCAGTATTTT. It is translated as CASSLRGSVADTQYF. Using reference TRBV11-3 and TRBJ2-3 for the parts outside the CDR3, the full variable domain is EAGVVQSPRYKIIEKKQPVAFWCNPISGHNTLYWYLQNLGQGPELLIRYENEEAVDDSQLPKDRFSAERLKGVDSTLKIQPAELGDSAVYLCASSLRGSVADTQYFGPGTRLTVL.

The V gene is TRBV18, the J gene TRBJ2-1; 9 bases are a match to TRBD2. The CDR3 is made up of 17 amino acids. Germline values: CDR1 KGHSH, CDR2 LQKENI. The V segment lost 3 bases and the J segment 8 bases; nucleotides outside the gene matches: 14. The CDR3 loop is CASSPYSGRAQVDEQFF. The CDR3 DNA is TGTGCCAGCTCACCTTATAGCGGGAGAGCCCAAGTCGATGAGCAGTTCTTC.